This T cell receptor beta chain was obtained from a study of T cell changes during pregnancy in multiple sclerosis. The germline gives CDR1 ENHRY, CDR2 SYGVKD. J gave up 7 bases and V 4 bases, and 22 bases lay outside the gene matches. The length of the CDR3 is 19 residues. Produced via immunoSEQ multiplex PCR; TCRdb's table is partial and in-frame only. The sample includes about 47,000 clones, about 92% seen only once; the top ten take 1.5% to 2%. Material: peripheral blood, obtained in the second trimester of pregnancy. The rearrangement uses TRBV10-3 and TRBJ1-3; TRBD1 matches 7 bases. This sequence originates from a female donor with multiple sclerosis, enrolled in a pregnancy study. CDR3 protein: CAISASGDSSTEFRNTIYF. The DNA for the CDR3 is TGTGCCATCAGTGCATCCGGGGACAGTTCCACCGAATTTAGGAACACCATATATTTT.